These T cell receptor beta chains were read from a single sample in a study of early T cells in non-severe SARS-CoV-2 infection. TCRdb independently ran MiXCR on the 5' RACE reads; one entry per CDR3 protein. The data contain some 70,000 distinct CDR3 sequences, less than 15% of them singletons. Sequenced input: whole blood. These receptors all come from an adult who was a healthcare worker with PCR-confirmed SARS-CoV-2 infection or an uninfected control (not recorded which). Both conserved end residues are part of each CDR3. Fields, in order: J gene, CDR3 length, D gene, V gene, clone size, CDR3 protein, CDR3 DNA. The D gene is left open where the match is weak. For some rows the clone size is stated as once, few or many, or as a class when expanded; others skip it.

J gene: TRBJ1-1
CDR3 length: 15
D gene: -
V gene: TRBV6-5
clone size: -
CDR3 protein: CASLGRGAGDTEAFF
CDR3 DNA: TGTGCCAGCCTCGGCCGGGGCGCGGGGGACACTGAAGCTTTCTTT

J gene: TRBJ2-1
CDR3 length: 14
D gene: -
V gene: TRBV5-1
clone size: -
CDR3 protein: CASSSGPRGGEQFF
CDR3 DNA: TGCGCCAGCAGTTCGGGACCCAGGGGAGGTGAGCAGTTCTTC

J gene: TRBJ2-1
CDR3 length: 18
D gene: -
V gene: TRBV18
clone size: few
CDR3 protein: CASSQQNPVGASYNEQFF
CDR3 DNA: TGTGCCAGCTCACAACAAAACCCCGTGGGGGCGTCCTACAATGAGCAGTTCTTC

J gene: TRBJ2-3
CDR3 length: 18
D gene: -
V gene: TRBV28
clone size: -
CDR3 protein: CASSFPFSRTSSTDTQYF
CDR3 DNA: TGTGCCAGCAGTTTTCCCTTTTCAAGAACGTCTAGCACAGATACGCAGTATTTT

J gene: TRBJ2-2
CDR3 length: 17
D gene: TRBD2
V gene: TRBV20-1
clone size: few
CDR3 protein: CSARDPLAGGATGELFF
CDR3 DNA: TGCAGTGCTAGGGACCCACTAGCGGGAGGGGCCACCGGGGAGCTGTTTTTT

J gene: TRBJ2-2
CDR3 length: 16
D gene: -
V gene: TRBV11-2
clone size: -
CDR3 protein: CASTPGQRGPTGELFF
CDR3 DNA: TGTGCCAGCACCCCGGGACAGCGGGGTCCCACCGGGGAGCTGTTTTTT

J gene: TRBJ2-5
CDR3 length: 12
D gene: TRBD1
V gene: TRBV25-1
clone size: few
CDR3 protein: CASSQGTGAQYF
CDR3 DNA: TGTGCCAGCAGTCAGGGAACAGGGGCCCAGTACTTC

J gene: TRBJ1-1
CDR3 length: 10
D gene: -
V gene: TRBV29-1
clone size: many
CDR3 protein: CSVEITEAFF
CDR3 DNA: TGCAGCGTTGAAATCACTGAAGCTTTCTTT

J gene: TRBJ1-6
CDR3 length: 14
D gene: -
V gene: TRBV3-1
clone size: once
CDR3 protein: CASSNGRMDSPLHF
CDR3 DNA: TGTGCCAGCAGCAATGGGAGGATGGATTCACCCCTCCACTTT

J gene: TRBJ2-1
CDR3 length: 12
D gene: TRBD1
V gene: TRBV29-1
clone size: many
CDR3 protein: CSVDDRGDEQFF
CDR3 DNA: TGCAGCGTTGACGACAGGGGGGATGAGCAGTTCTTC

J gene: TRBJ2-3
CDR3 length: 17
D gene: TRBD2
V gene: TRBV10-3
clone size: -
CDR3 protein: CAISESAAGVVSDTQYF
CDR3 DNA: TGTGCCATCAGTGAGTCTGCGGCGGGAGTAGTTTCGGATACGCAGTATTTT

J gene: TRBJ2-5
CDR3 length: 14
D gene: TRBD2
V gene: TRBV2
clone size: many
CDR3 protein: CASTFSGRRETQYF
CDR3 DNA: TGTGCCAGCACCTTTAGCGGGAGACGCGAGACCCAGTACTTC

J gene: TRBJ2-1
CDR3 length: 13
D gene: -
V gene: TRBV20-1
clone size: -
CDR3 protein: CSAGGPPNNEQFF
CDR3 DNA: TGCAGTGCTGGAGGACCTCCCAACAATGAGCAGTTCTTC

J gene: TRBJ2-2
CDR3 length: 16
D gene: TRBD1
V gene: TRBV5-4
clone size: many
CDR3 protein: CASSRGDRGNTGELFF
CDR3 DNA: TGTGCCAGCAGCCGTGGGGACAGGGGGAACACCGGGGAGCTGTTTTTT

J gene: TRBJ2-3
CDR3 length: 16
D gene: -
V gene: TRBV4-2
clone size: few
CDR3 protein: CASSQGELAPGDTQYF
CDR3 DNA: TGTGCCAGCAGCCAAGGGGAACTAGCCCCGGGGGATACGCAGTATTTT

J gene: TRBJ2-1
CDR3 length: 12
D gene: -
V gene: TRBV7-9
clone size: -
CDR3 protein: CASGASRDEQFF
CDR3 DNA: TGTGCCAGCGGAGCGAGTAGGGATGAGCAGTTCTTC

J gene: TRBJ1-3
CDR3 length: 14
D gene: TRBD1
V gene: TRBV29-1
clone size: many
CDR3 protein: CSVYRTGAGNTIYF
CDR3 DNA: TGCAGCGTTTACAGGACAGGGGCTGGAAACACCATATATTTT

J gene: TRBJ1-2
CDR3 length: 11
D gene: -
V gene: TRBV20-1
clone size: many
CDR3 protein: CSARTGASHTF
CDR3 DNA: TGCAGTGCAAGAACAGGAGCGAGCCACACCTTC

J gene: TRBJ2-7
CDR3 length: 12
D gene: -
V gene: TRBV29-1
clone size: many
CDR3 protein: CSVLVPPYEQYF
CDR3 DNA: TGCAGCGTTTTGGTCCCGCCCTACGAGCAGTACTTC

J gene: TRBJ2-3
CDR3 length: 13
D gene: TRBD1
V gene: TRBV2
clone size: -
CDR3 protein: CASGQGAIDTQYF
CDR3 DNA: TGTGCCAGCGGACAGGGGGCAATAGATACGCAGTATTTT

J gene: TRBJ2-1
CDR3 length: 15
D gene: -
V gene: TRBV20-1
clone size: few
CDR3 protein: CSQVGAPGSYNEQFF
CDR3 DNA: TGCAGCCAAGTGGGTGCCCCCGGCTCCTACAATGAGCAGTTCTTC

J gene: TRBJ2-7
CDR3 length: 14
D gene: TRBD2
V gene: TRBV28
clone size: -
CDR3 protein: CASSSPSGRAEQYF
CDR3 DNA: TGTGCCAGCAGTTCCCCTAGCGGGAGGGCCGAGCAGTACTTC

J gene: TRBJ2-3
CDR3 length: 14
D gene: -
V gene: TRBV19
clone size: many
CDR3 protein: CASSRQGGADTQYF
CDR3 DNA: TGTGCCAGTAGTCGCCAGGGCGGAGCAGATACGCAGTATTTT

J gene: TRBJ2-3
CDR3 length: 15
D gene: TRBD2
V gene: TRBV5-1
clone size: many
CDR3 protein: CASSFIAGPTDTQYF
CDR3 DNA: TGCGCCAGCAGCTTTATAGCGGGACCCACAGATACGCAGTATTTT

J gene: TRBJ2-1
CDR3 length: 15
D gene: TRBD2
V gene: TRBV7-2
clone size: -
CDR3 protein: CASSLAAGRWNEQFF
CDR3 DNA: TGTGCCAGCAGCTTGGCAGCGGGGAGGTGGAATGAGCAGTTCTTC

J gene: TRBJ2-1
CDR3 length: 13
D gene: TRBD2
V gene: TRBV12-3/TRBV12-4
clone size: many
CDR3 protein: CASSGLAVNEQFF
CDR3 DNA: TGTGCCAGCAGCGGGCTAGCGGTCAATGAGCAGTTCTTC

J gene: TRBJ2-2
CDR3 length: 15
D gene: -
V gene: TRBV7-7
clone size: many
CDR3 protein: CASSSDTVSTGELFF
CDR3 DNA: TGTGCCAGCAGCTCCGACACCGTGAGCACCGGGGAGCTGTTTTTT

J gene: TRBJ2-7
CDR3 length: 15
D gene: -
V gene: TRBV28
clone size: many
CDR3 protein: CASTATGRDSYEQYF
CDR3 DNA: TGTGCCAGCACCGCAACGGGCAGGGACTCCTACGAGCAGTACTTC

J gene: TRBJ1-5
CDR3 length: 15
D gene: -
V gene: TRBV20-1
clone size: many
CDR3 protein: CSARSGGYSNQPQHF
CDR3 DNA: TGCAGTGCTAGATCGGGCGGCTATAGCAATCAGCCCCAGCATTTT

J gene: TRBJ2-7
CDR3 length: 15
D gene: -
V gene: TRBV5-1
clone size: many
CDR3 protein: CASSLTAGFSYEQYF
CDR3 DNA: TGCGCCAGCAGCTTGACCGCGGGTTTCTCCTACGAGCAGTACTTC

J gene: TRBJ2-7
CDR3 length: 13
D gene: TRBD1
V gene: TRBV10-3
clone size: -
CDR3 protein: CAAHGLQGGEQYF
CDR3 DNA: TGTGCCGCACATGGTCTACAGGGGGGTGAGCAGTACTTC

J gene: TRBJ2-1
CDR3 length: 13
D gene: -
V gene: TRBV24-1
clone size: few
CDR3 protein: CATSDPSSHEQFF
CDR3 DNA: TGTGCCACCAGTGATCCTAGCAGCCATGAGCAGTTCTTC

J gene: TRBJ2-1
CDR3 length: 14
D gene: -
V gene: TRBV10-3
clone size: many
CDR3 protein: CAISASVSYNEQFF
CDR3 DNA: TGTGCCATCAGTGCTAGCGTCTCCTACAATGAGCAGTTCTTC

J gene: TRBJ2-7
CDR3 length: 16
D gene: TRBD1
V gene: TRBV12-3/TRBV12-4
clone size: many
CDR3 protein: CASSFLGQGAGYEQYF
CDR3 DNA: TGTGCCAGCAGTTTCCTCGGACAGGGGGCCGGGTACGAGCAGTACTTC

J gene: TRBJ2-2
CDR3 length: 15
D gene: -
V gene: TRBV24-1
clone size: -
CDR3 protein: CATSDPAGYTGELFF
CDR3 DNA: TGTGCCACCAGTGATCCGGCGGGATACACCGGGGAGCTGTTTTTT

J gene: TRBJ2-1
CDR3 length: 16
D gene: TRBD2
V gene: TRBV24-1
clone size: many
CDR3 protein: CATSDPSGGTYNEQFF
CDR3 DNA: TGTGCCACCAGTGACCCCAGCGGGGGTACCTACAATGAGCAGTTCTTC

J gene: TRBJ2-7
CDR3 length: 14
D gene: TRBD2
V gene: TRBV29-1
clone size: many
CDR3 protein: CSVVDGLAGDEQYF
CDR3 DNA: TGCAGCGTTGTGGATGGACTAGCGGGAGACGAGCAGTACTTC

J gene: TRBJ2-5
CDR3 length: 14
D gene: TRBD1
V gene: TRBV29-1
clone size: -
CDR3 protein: CSVERGRGPKTQYF
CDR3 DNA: TGCAGCGTTGAACGGGGCAGGGGGCCGAAGACCCAGTACTTC

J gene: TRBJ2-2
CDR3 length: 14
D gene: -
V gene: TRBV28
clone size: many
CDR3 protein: CASRQHRLVGELFF
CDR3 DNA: TGTGCCAGCAGACAACATCGGTTGGTCGGGGAGCTGTTTTTT

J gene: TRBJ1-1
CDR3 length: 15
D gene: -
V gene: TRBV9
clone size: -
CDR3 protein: CASSVGREGSTEAFF
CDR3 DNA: TGTGCCAGCAGCGTAGGCAGGGAAGGGAGCACTGAAGCTTTCTTT

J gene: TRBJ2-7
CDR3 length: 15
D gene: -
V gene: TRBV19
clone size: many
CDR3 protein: CASSAPGGKTYEQYF
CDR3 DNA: TGTGCCAGTAGTGCACCGGGCGGCAAGACCTACGAGCAGTACTTC

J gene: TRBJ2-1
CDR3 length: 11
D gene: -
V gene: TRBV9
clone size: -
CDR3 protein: CASSRTFEQFF
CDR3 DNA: TGTGCCAGCAGCCGGACTTTTGAGCAGTTCTTC

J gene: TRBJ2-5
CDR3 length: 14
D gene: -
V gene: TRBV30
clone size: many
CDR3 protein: CAWRRPGAQETQYF
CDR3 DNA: TGTGCCTGGAGGAGGCCGGGCGCCCAAGAGACCCAGTACTTC

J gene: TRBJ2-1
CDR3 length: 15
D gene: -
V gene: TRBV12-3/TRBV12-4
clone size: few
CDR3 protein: CASRPGTSLYNEQFF
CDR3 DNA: TGTGCCAGCAGGCCCGGGACAAGTCTTTACAATGAGCAGTTCTTC

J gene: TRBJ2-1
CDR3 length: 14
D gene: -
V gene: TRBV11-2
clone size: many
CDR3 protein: CASSSVAGYNEQFF
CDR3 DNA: TGTGCCAGCAGCTCGGTGGCAGGGTACAATGAGCAGTTCTTC

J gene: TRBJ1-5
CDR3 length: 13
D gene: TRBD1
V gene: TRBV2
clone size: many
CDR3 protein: CASSLTGGQPQHF
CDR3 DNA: TGTGCCAGCAGCTTGACAGGGGGGCAACCCCAGCATTTT

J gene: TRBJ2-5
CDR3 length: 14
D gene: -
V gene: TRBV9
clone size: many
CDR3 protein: CASSPRDSWETQYF
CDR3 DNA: TGTGCCAGCAGCCCCAGGGACTCCTGGGAGACCCAGTACTTC

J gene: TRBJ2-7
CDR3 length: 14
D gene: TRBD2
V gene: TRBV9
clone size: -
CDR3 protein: CASSASGRVDEQYF
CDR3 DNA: TGTGCCAGCAGCGCAAGCGGGAGAGTTGACGAGCAGTACTTC

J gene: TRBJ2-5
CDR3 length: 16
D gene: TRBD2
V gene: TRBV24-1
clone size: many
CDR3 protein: CATSSSLAGFEETQYF
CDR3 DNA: TGTGCCACCAGCTCCTCACTAGCGGGCTTCGAAGAGACCCAGTACTTC

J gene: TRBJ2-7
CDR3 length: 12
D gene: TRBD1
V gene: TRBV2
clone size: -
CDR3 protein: CATSDRGPWQYF
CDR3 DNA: TGTGCCACATCAGACAGGGGCCCATGGCAGTACTTC

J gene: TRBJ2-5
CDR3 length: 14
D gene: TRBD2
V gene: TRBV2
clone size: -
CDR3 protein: CASSEGPSGETQYF
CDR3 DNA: TGTGCCAGCAGTGAAGGCCCTAGCGGCGAGACCCAGTACTTC

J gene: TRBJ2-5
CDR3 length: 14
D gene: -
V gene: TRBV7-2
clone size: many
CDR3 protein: CASSLTPPQETQYF
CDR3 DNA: TGTGCCAGCAGCCTGACACCCCCGCAAGAGACCCAGTACTTC

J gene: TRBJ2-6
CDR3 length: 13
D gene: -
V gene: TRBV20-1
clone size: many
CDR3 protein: CSATRAGANVLTF
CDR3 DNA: TGCAGTGCTACCAGGGCTGGGGCCAACGTCCTGACTTTC

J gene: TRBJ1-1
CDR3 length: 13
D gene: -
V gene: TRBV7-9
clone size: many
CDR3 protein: CASSLATDTEAFF
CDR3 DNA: TGTGCCAGCAGCTTAGCGACGGACACTGAAGCTTTCTTT

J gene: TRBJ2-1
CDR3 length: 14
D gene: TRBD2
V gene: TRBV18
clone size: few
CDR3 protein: CASSPEVLAGEQFF
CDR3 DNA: TGTGCCAGCTCACCGGAGGTCCTAGCGGGTGAGCAGTTCTTC

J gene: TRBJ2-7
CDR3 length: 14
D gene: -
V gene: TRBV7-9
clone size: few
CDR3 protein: CASSLGQAPYEQYF
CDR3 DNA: TGTGCCAGCAGCTTAGGACAGGCCCCCTACGAGCAGTACTTC

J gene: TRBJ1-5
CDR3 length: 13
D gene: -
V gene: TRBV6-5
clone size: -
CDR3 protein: CASSYLRGQPQHF
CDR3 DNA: TGTGCCAGCAGTTATCTTAGGGGTCAGCCCCAGCATTTT

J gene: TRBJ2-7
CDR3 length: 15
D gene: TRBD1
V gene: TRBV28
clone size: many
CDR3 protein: CASSSGTGGLYEQYF
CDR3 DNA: TGTGCCAGCAGCTCTGGGACAGGGGGTTTGTACGAGCAGTACTTC

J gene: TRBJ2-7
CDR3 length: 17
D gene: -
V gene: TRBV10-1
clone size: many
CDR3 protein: CASSDRHGSGFMGEQYF
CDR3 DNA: TGCGCCAGCAGTGACCGTCACGGGTCAGGGTTTATGGGAGAGCAGTACTTC